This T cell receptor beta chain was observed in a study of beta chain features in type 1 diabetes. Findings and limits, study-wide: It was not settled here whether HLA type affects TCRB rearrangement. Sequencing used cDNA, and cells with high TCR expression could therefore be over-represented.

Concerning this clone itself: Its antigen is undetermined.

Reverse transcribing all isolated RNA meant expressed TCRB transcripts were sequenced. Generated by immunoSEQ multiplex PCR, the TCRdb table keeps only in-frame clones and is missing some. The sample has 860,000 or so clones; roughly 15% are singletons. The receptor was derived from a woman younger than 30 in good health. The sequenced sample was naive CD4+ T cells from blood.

CDR3 coding DNA: TGTGCCAGCAGTTCCCCCCAGACACGGGGAAGGGAAAAACTGTTTTTT. It translates to CASSSPQTRGREKLFF. The J gene is TRBJ1-4, the V gene TRBV28; D gene ambiguous. Germline values: CDR1 MDHEN, CDR2 SYDVKM. The CDR3 is 16 residues long. With 4 bases removed from V and 8 bases from J, the gap between germline ends came to 20 bases.